The 3 T cell receptor beta chains reported below all come from one sample, sequenced in a study of CD8+ T cells in alopecia areata. Extracted RNA was reverse transcribed, and the resulting cDNA served as sequencing template. TCRdb's table, derived via immunoSEQ multiplex PCR, lists solely in-frame clones and lacks some. The sample has over 150,000 clones, roughly 64% seen once. Treatment denoted: oral pan-JAK inhibitor, 5-10 mg twice daily. The starting material was CD8+ T cells sorted from blood, obtained at week 24, from a patient treated with tofacitinib. The receptors shown here come from a human donor with alopecia areata.

This clone was seen a handful of times. The rearrangement links TRBV4-1 to TRBJ2-3; 11 bases line up with TRBD1. The J segment lost 4 bases and the V segment lost 1 base, leaving 1 base of the junction unmatched. CDR3 length equals 15 residues. Looked up from germline, CDR1 is MGHRA and CDR2 is YSYEKL. The CDR3 here is CASSQGTGGADTQYF. The CDR3 region has the DNA TGCGCCAGCAGCCAAGGGACAGGGGGCGCAGATACGCAGTATTTT.

The table lists this clone with a few counts. The gene calls are TRBV19 and TRBJ1-6; D call uncertain. CDR3 length: 18 residues. Germline V gives CDR1 LNHDA, CDR2 SQIVND (reference sequence). With 7 bases removed from V and 6 bases from J, the gap between germline ends came to 25 bases. This CDR3 is CASTMYYEGLQPNSPLHF. The CDR3 bases are TGTGCCAGTACCATGTATTACGAAGGCCTTCAACCTAATTCACCCCTCCACTTT.

This clone has just a few counts. The genes are TRBV4-2 and TRBJ1-1; D is unresolved. Germline V gene data show CDR1 as LGHNA and CDR2 as YNFKEQ. The CDR3 spans 15 residues. Trimming left V 4 bases short and J 0 bases short, with 12 bases between. Here the CDR3 DNA reads TGTGCCAGCAGCCCTACCCACACAGTGAACACTGAAGCTTTCTTT. This encodes CASSPTHTVNTEAFF.